This record covers a single T cell receptor (beta chain). No antigen is known for it. The entry originates in a study of OX40 agonist ivuxolimab in advanced cancers. Findings of the study overall: Mean expanded clone counts were higher in CD8+ than CD4+ T cells.

Germline CDR1 reads SGHAT; CDR2 reads FQNNGV. Trimming removed 6 bases from V and 0 bases from J; junction bases left unmatched: 11. The CDR3 has 16 residues. This table comes from immunoSEQ multiplex PCR, and its TCRdb copy is limited to in-frame clones, with some not included. Seen here are approximately 20,000 clones, roughly 91% observed once, and the top ten hold 9.5% to 12%. V gene TRBV11-2 combines with J gene TRBJ2-7; 7 nucleotides align to TRBD1. This TCR was sampled from an adult with an advanced solid tumor such as melanoma, head and neck, liver or kidney cancer. Here the sequenced sample was CD4+ or CD8+ T cells sorted from blood, taken in a trial of the OX40 agonist ivuxolimab. CDR3 sequence reads: CASRRLRDSFSYEQYF. In DNA form, the CDR3 reads TGTGCCAGCAGGAGACTCCGGGACAGCTTCTCCTACGAGCAGTACTTC.